The 29 T cell receptor beta chains given below trace back to one sample, sequenced in a study of vaccination effects on CD4 cells after COVID-19. Repertoires were generated with immunoSEQ multiplex PCR, while TCRdb's copy carries only in-frame clones and drops some. Altogether tens of thousands of clones are present, around 76% being singletons, with the ten largest covering roughly 6%. What these receptors recognize is not known. Viral peptide pool expansion of antigen-specific CD4+ T cells preceded sequencing in the ViraFEST assay. Having been cultured for around ten days, the cells underwent CD4+ T cell isolation. PCR showed that the person got SARS-CoV-2 infection at some point between March and December 2020. The sequencing used CD4+ T cells from PBMCs cultured with HIV peptides, collected before COVID-19 vaccination. Subset: HIV-1 Nef peptide pool negative control/reference culture. The receptors were sampled from a human donor who had a prior SARS-CoV-2 infection.

This rearrangement joins TRBV7-3 to TRBJ2-3, with TRBD2 matching over 7 bases. Germline CDR1 is SGHTA and CDR2 is FQGTGA. The CDR3 covers 13 residues. With 6 bases clipped from V and 4 bases from J, the junction kept 4 bases outside the gene matches. CDR3 bases: TGTGCCAGCAGGGGCGGGAGCGCAGATACGCAGTATTTT. Protein product: CASRGGSADTQYF.

The chain joins TRBV10-3 to TRBJ2-1; 8 positions match TRBD2. CDR1 and CDR2 (germline): ENHRY, SYGVKD. With V trimmed by 10 bases and J by 8 bases, 13 bases remained unmatched. The CDR3 extends over 14 amino acids. The CDR3: CANSAGGAIYEQFF. The CDR3, as DNA: TGTGCCAACTCGGCCGGGGGGGCCATATATGAGCAGTTCTTC.

This sequence joins TRBV5-1 and TRBJ1-2; D uncertain. The CDR3 totals 13 residues. Per the germline V gene, CDR1 is SGHRS and CDR2 is YFSETQ. V was trimmed by 0 bases and J by 4 bases, leaving 7 bases between them. The CDR3 here is CASSLGGLYGYTF. The CDR3 DNA reads TGCGCCAGCAGCTTGGGCGGACTCTATGGCTACACCTTC.

This chain connects TRBV25-1 to TRBJ1-1; D is unclear. In germline, CDR1 is MGHDK, CDR2 SYGVNS. V shed 4 bases and J shed 0 bases, with 12 bases lying between them. The CDR3 length is 15 residues. The CDR3 DNA reads TGTGCCAGCAGTGGGCCCTTGACGGTGAACACTGAAGCTTTCTTT. Protein product: CASSGPLTVNTEAFF.

J is TRBJ2-4 and V is TRBV6-5; unclear D gene. Trimming removed 0 bases at V and 0 bases at J, with 6 bases between. Germline values: CDR1 MNHEY, CDR2 SVGAGI. CDR3 size: 15 residues. The CDR3 is CASSYSALAKNIQYF. Here the CDR3 DNA reads TGTGCCAGCAGTTACTCGGCCTTAGCCAAAAACATTCAGTACTTC.

The chain recombines TRBV9 with TRBJ1-1; tentatively, D is TRBD1 (5 bases). The CDR3 totals 13 residues. V lost 4 bases and J lost 6, with 13 bases in between. CDR1 is SGDLS, CDR2 YYNGEE, per germline. The CDR3 here is CASSSSLGAEAFF. As DNA, the CDR3 is TGTGCCAGCAGCTCCTCCCTAGGGGCTGAAGCTTTCTTT.

The CDR3 is CASSTGLGYGYTF. As DNA, the CDR3 is TGTGCCAGCAGTACAGGGTTAGGGTATGGCTACACCTTC. This chain uses TRBV6-5 with TRBJ1-2, with a tentative D call TRBD1 (6 bases). This CDR3 region has 13 residues. V was pared by 5 bases and J by 5 bases, with 12 bases between. CDR1 MNHEY and CDR2 SVGAGI come from the germline V gene.

This chain uses TRBV5-4 with TRBJ2-3; 10 bases match TRBD1. Germline CDR1 SGHNT, CDR2 YYREEE (reference sequence). V shed 4 bases, J shed 5 bases, and the junction held 10 bases outside the gene matches. The CDR3 runs 16 residues. CDR3 amino acids: CASSRSGTGARDTQYF. The CDR3, as DNA: TGTGCCAGCAGCCGATCCGGGACAGGGGCCCGAGATACGCAGTATTTT.

The rearrangement joins TRBV5-4 to TRBJ2-1; TRBD2 aligns across 8 bases. Germline assignment: CDR1 SGHNT and CDR2 YYREEE (reference sequence). Trimming cost V 2 bases and J 10 bases; bases outside gene matches: 5. The CDR3 loop spans 13 amino acids. The CDR3 DNA sequence: TGTGCCAGCAGCTTTGGGGGACTAGTGGAGCAGTTCTTC. Protein sequence: CASSFGGLVEQFF.

The chain links TRBV2 to TRBJ2-1; TRBD2 agrees at 9 bases. V dropped 6 bases and J dropped 6; count of bases not matched to a gene: 12. The CDR3 extends over 16 amino acids. Germline values: CDR1 SNHLY, CDR2 FYNNEI. CDR3 nucleotide sequence: TGTGCCAGCAGCTTAGGGATCGATAGCGGGAGCAATGAGCAGTTCTTC. This gives the protein CASSLGIDSGSNEQFF.

J is TRBJ2-5 and V is TRBV5-1, with unresolved D. The CDR3 has 16 residues. The germline CDR1 and CDR2 sequences are SGHRS and YFSETQ. With 0 bases removed from V and 5 bases from J, the gap between germline ends came to 17 bases. DNA of the CDR3: TGCGCCAGCAGCTTGGGTGATTCGCGATCCGGGGAGACCCAGTACTTC. As protein: CASSLGDSRSGETQYF.

The chain uses TRBV11-2 and TRBJ1-5; D remains ambiguous. V was trimmed by 3 bases and J by 0 bases, leaving 15 bases between them. CDR3 length equals 17 residues. Germline V gene lookup returns CDR1 SGHAT and CDR2 FQNNGV. The CDR3 region has the DNA TGTGCCAGCAGCTTGTCTGGGATCCACTATAGCAATCAGCCCCAGCATTTT. Translating it yields CASSLSGIHYSNQPQHF.

The chain recombines TRBV5-6 with TRBJ2-5, with TRBD2 as a possible D gene (5 bases). Trimming took off 3 bases at V and 1 base at J, with 7 bases between the two ends. The CDR3 loop spans 13 amino acids. From germline, CDR1 is SGHDT and CDR2 YYEEEE. The CDR3 protein is CASSWTPQETQYF. The CDR3 bases are TGTGCCAGCAGCTGGACTCCCCAAGAGACCCAGTACTTC.

The chain uses TRBV24-1 and TRBJ2-4, with 7 bases that match TRBD2. The CDR3 contains 14 residues. V shed 3 bases and J 5 bases; nucleotides not matched to a gene: 3. Per germline, CDR1 KGHDR and CDR2 SFDVKD. As DNA, the CDR3 is TGTGCCACCAGTGATACAAGCGGGGAAAACATTCAGTACTTC. Its translation is CATSDTSGENIQYF.

The rearrangement links TRBV30 to TRBJ2-3; TRBD2 agrees at 9 bases. This CDR3 comprises 17 residues. From germline, CDR1 is GTSNPN and CDR2 SVGIG (reference sequence). The junction had 9 bases not matched to a gene; V was cut back by 0 bases and J by 2 bases. The CDR3 coding sequence is TGTGCCTGGAGTGTACGTCTAGCGGGATTCTTCACAGATACGCAGTATTTT. This encodes CAWSVRLAGFFTDTQYF.

The V gene is TRBV2, the J gene TRBJ2-7, with 10 bases fitting TRBD1. The length of the CDR3 is 14 residues. J gave up 6 bases and V 4 bases, and 6 bases lay outside the gene matches. In germline, CDR1 is SNHLY, CDR2 FYNNEI. CDR3 region: CASSVRTGGGEQYF. CDR3 DNA: TGTGCCAGCAGTGTAAGGACAGGGGGTGGCGAGCAGTACTTC.

This clone was observed a handful of times. V and J are TRBV5-1 and TRBJ2-2, with TRBD1 matching over 10 bases. Germline CDR1 and CDR2: SGHRS and YFSETQ. The V gene end was trimmed by 4 bases and the J gene end by 7 bases; junction bases not matched to a gene: 10. CDR3 size: 16 residues. The DNA for the CDR3 is TGCGCCAGCAGCGACGGGGACAGGGGAGTTTTCGGGGAGCTGTTTTTT. Its protein product is CASSDGDRGVFGELFF.

The V call is TRBV11-2, the J call TRBJ2-7, with TRBD2 as a possible D gene (6 bases). The CDR3 runs to 15 residues. V lost 4 bases and J 4 bases, leaving 17 bases between the germline ends. Germline lookup yields CDR1 SGHAT and CDR2 FQNNGV. The CDR3 sequence: CASSSIRTGGYEQYF. CDR3 DNA: TGTGCCAGCAGCTCGATCCGCACCGGGGGTTACGAGCAGTACTTC.

This chain joins TRBV18 and TRBJ2-3; D is undetermined. Germline V gives CDR1 KGHSH, CDR2 LQKENI. Trimming removed 0 bases at V and 1 base at J, with 8 bases between. The CDR3 sequence is 15 residues long. The CDR3 sequence: CASSPPAWGTDTQYF. The CDR3 DNA follows: TGTGCCAGCTCACCACCGGCCTGGGGCACAGATACGCAGTATTTT. Combining the CDR3 with reference TRBV18 and TRBJ2-3 gives the whole variable domain NAGVMQNPRHLVRRRGQEARLRCSPMKGHSHVYWYRQLPEEGLKFMVYLQKENIIDESGMPKERFSAEFPKEGPSILRIQQVVRGDSAAYFCASSPPAWGTDTQYFGPGTRLTVL.

Notes on this clone: One junction end disagrees with the germline gene, perhaps due to a read error. The rearrangement joins TRBV7-7 to TRBJ2-7, with D perhaps matching TRBD2 (5 bases). CDR1 SSHAT and CDR2 FNYEAQ come from the germline V gene (reference sequence). The CDR3 is 18 residues long. CDR3 region: CASSLARGSSTSPGEQYF. Here the CDR3 DNA reads TGTGCTAGCAGCTTAGCGCGAGGGTCTAGTACCTCCCCTGGCGAGCAGTACTTC. Full variable domain (rest looked up from reference TRBV7-7 and TRBJ2-7): GAGVSQSPRYKVTKRGQDVTLRCDPISSHATLYWYQQALGQGPEFLTYFNYEAQPDKSGLPSDRFSAERPEGSISTLTIQRTEQRDSAMYRCASSLARGSSTSPGEQYFGPGTRLTVT.

V usage is TRBV4-2 and J usage is TRBJ2-7, with D perhaps matching TRBD1 or TRBD2 (6 bases each). Germline V gene lookup returns CDR1 LGHNA and CDR2 YNFKEQ. V was shortened by 4 bases and J by 2 bases, with 15 bases between the two germline ends. This CDR3 has 15 amino acids. CDR3 DNA sequence: TGTGCCAGCAGCCCGGGGGCGCTTATGGCCTACGAGCAGTACTTC. Translating it yields CASSPGALMAYEQYF.

The CDR3 DNA reads as TGTGCCAGCAGCTTAACGGCGGCAGGGAAATACAATGAGCAGTTCTTC. Protein product: CASSLTAAGKYNEQFF. The rearrangement links TRBV7-3 to TRBJ2-1; tentative D call: TRBD1 (5 bases). CDR1 SGHTA and CDR2 FQGTGA come from the germline V gene. The CDR3 has 16 residues. V was cut by 0 bases and J by 4 bases, with 13 bases left in between.

The chain links TRBV13 to TRBJ2-1; 10 bases are a match to TRBD2. CDR1 and CDR2 from the germline V gene are PRHDT and FYEKMQ (reference sequence). This CDR3 has 19 amino acids. With 2 bases clipped from V and 0 bases from J, the junction kept 10 bases outside the gene matches. CDR3 protein: CASSLLAGGSRSSYNEQFF. The CDR3 region has the DNA TGTGCCAGCAGCTTATTAGCGGGGGGTTCGAGGAGCTCCTACAATGAGCAGTTCTTC.

V and J are TRBV11-3 and TRBJ2-7; TRBD2 aligns across 8 bases. Per germline, CDR1 SGHNT and CDR2 YENEEA. This CDR3 is 15 amino acids long. V shed 1 base, J shed 2 bases, and the junction held 4 bases outside the gene matches. The CDR3 nucleotides are TGTGCCAGCAGCTTAGGCGGGGGGCCGACCTACGAGCAGTACTTC. Translation: CASSLGGGPTYEQYF.

V gene TRBV5-6 combines with J gene TRBJ2-7; 10 bases are shared with TRBD1. The CDR3 loop spans 15 amino acids. J lost 5 bases, V lost 4 bases, and 9 bases had no gene match. The germline V gene encodes CDR1 SGHDT and CDR2 YYEEEE. The CDR3 reads CASSPGQDRGHEQYF. The CDR3 DNA sequence: TGTGCCAGCAGCCCTGGACAAGACAGGGGGCACGAGCAGTACTTC.

The V gene is TRBV5-1, the J gene TRBJ2-5; TRBD2 aligns across 7 bases. The V segment lost 0 bases and the J segment 4 bases; nucleotides outside the gene matches: 3. The CDR3 runs to 14 residues. Germline V CDR1 and CDR2: SGHRS, YFSETQ. The chain's CDR3 is CASSLVAGVETQYF. The CDR3 DNA sequence: TGCGCCAGCAGCTTGGTGGCGGGGGTAGAGACCCAGTACTTC.

A remark on this clone: Additional DNA sequences in this sample encode the identical CDR3. The CDR3, as DNA: TGTGCCAGCAGCTTAGACCGACACTCCTACGAGCAGTACTTC. Its protein product is CASSLDRHSYEQYF. The chain is built from TRBV11-1 and TRBJ2-7; D is undetermined. CDR1 and CDR2 (germline): SGHAT, FQDESV (reference sequence). The CDR3 is 14 amino acids. Trimming took off 1 base at V and 0 bases at J, with 7 bases between the two ends. Supplemented by reference TRBV11-1 and TRBJ2-7, the full variable domain reads EAEVAQSPRYKITEKSQAVAFWCDPISGHATLYWYRQILGQGPELLVQFQDESVVDDSQLPKDRFSAERLKGVDSTLKIQPAELGDSAMYLCASSLDRHSYEQYFGPGTRLTVT.

The V call is TRBV29-1, the J call TRBJ2-5; 10 bases map to TRBD1. The CDR3 consists of 13 residues. J was trimmed by 5 bases and V by 7 bases; bases with no gene match: 7. Looked up from germline, CDR1 is SQVTM and CDR2 is ANQGSEA. CDR3 coding DNA: TGCAGCGCGCGACAGGGGGCGGGTGAGACCCAGTACTTC. Translation gives CSARQGAGETQYF. The full variable domain, in which reference TRBV29-1 and TRBJ2-5 provide the parts outside the CDR3, is SAVISQKPSRDICQRGTSLTIQCQVDSQVTMMFWYRQQPGQSLTLIATANQGSEATYESGFVIDKFPISRPNLTFSTLTVSNMSPEDSSIYLCSARQGAGETQYFGPGTRLLVL.

This clone has just a few counts. The rearrangement links TRBV4-1 to TRBJ2-3; 8 bases fit TRBD2. Germline assignment: CDR1 MGHRA and CDR2 YSYEKL. The junction had 8 bases not matched to a gene; V was cut back by 0 bases and J by 0 bases. This CDR3 comprises 18 residues. The CDR3 DNA follows: TGCGCCAGCAGCCAAGAAGGGGTTAGCGGGGCTAGCACAGATACGCAGTATTTT. This gives the protein CASSQEGVSGASTDTQYF.